Each of the 8 T cell receptor beta chains below was sequenced from the same sample in a study of T cell repertoires in cytomegalovirus infection. TCRdb analysed the reads with MiXCR anew, one entry per CDR3 protein. The sample consists of fewer than 130,000 distinct CDR3 sequences, under 45% of them appearing once. These receptors have no known antigen. Sequenced here: CD8+ T cells from cultured PBMCs, sampled from culture after CMV antigen stimulation. The origin of the receptors is a human donor in good health (CMV status not recorded). Some clones in this sample may be carry-over from other donors' samples.

There are a few counts of this clonotype. The chain couples TRBV5-5 to TRBJ2-1; 12 bases are a match to TRBD2. This CDR3 contains 13 residues. Germline V gene sequence: CDR1 SGHKS, CDR2 YYEKEE (reference sequence). The ends lost 4 bases at V and 10 bases at J; junction bases unmatched: 3. The CDR3 spells CASSLGLAGEQFF. For the CDR3, the DNA is TGTGCCAGCAGCCTCGGACTAGCGGGGGAGCAGTTCTTC.

DNA of the CDR3: TGTGCCAGCAGCCAAGACAGGGAGGGGCTCGATGAGCAGTTCTTC. Translation gives CASSQDREGLDEQFF. The chain recombines TRBV3-1 with TRBJ2-1; 7 bases are a match to TRBD2. V lost 0 bases and J lost 8; bases outside the gene matches: 7. The germline CDR1 and CDR2 sequences are LGHDT and YNNKEL (reference sequence). The CDR3 loop spans 15 amino acids.

Ten or more counts support this clonotype. Here the CDR3 DNA reads TGTGCCAGCAGTTTATGGGGGCTTTGGGAGACCCAGTACTTC. This translates into CASSLWGLWETQYF. The rearrangement uses TRBV12-3 or TRBV12-4 and TRBJ2-5, with a tentative D call TRBD1 (6 bases). V lost 2 bases and J lost 5, with 12 bases in between. The CDR3 totals 14 residues.

The chain has TRBV28 and TRBJ1-5, with D hard to call. Trimming took 3 bases from V and 7 from J, leaving 13 bases between them. Germline V gene sequence: CDR1 MDHEN, CDR2 SYDVKM. The CDR3 consists of 14 residues. This chain's CDR3 is CASSFRASYQPQHF. The CDR3 region has the DNA TGTGCCAGCAGTTTCCGCGCTTCATACCAGCCCCAGCATTTT.

V usage is TRBV9 and J usage is TRBJ2-1; 7 nucleotides agree with TRBD1. The germline gives CDR1 SGDLS, CDR2 YYNGEE. Losses at the gene ends were 5 bases for V and 9 bases for J; bases not matched to a gene: 8. This CDR3 is 13 amino acids long. The CDR3 sequence: CASSFTQGSEQFF. In DNA, the CDR3 is TGTGCCAGCAGTTTTACACAGGGGAGTGAGCAGTTCTTC.

V and J are TRBV23-1 and TRBJ2-7; D ambiguous. TRBV23-1 is flagged as an ORF with uncertain function. V was trimmed by 6 bases and J by 0 bases, leaving 15 bases between them. This CDR3 is built from 15 residues. CDR3 amino acids: CASSPSIGSSYEQYF. Here the CDR3 DNA reads TGCGCCAGCAGCCCCTCAATAGGCAGCTCCTACGAGCAGTACTTC.

This CDR3 is CASSLDPPGVSTGELFF. As DNA, the CDR3 is TGTGCCAGCAGCTTAGACCCCCCCGGGGTTAGCACCGGGGAGCTGTTTTTT. V gene TRBV7-8 combines with J gene TRBJ2-2, with a weak D call TRBD2 (5 bases). Trimming took off 1 base at V and 4 bases at J, with 16 bases between the two ends. The CDR3 spans 17 residues. The V gene's germline CDR1 is SGHVS and CDR2 FQNEAQ.

This clonotype was counted a few times. The CDR3 nucleotides are TGTGCCAGCAGTTTGACAGGGACTGAAGCTTTCTTT. The encoded protein is CASSLTGTEAFF. V is TRBV2 and J is TRBJ1-1, with TRBD1 matching 7 bases. The V and J ends lost 5 bases and 5 bases, in that order; junction bases with no gene match: 2. The CDR3 loop spans 12 amino acids. In germline, CDR1 is SNHLY, CDR2 FYNNEI.